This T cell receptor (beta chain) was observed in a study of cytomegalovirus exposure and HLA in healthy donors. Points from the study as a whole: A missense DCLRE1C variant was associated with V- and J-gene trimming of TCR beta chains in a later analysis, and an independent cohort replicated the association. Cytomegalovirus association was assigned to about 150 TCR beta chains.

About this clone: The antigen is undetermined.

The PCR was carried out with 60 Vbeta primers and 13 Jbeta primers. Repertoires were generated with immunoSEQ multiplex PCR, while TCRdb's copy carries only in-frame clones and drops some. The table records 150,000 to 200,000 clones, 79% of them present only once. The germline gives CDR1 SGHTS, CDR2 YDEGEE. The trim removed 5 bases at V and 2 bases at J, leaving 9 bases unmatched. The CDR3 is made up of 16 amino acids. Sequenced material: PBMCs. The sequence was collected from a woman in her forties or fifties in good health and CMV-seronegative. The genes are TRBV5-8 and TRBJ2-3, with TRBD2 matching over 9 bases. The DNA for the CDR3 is TGTGCCAGCAGTTTCCATAGCGGGAGTACCACAGATACGCAGTATTTT. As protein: CASSFHSGSTTDTQYF.